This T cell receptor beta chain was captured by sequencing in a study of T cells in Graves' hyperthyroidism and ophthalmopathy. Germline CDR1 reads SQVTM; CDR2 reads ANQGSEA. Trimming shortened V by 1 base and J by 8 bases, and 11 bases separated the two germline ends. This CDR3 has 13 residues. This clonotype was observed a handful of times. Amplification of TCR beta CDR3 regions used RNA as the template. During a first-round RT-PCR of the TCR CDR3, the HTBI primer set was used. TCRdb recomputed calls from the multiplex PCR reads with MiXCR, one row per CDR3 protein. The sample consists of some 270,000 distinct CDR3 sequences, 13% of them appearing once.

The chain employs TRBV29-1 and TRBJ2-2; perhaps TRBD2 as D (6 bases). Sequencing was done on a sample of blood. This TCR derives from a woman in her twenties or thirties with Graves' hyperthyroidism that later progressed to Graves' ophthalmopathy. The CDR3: CSVEAVAVGELFF. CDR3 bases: TGCAGCGTTGAAGCGGTAGCGGTGGGGGAGCTGTTTTTT.